A selection of T cell receptor beta chains follows, all from one sample in a study of CD8 T cells in Susac syndrome. TCRdb passed the immunoSEQ multiplex PCR reads through MiXCR, listing each CDR3 protein once. The sample has approximately 94,000 distinct CDR3 sequences; about 95% are singletons. Specimen: CD8+ T cells from PBMCs. These receptors were taken from a human donor with Susac syndrome. The CDR3 runs from the conserved cysteine through the conserved F or W. D genes are given only for firm matches. Clone size is stated in some rows and not others, as once, few, many or a class when expanded.

abundance	v_gene	d_gene	j_gene	CDR3nt	CDR3aa
.	TRBV29-1	.	TRBJ2-7	TGCAGCGTTGAAGGTCGACCTCCAGGGTATAGCTCCTACGAGCAGTACTTC	CSVEGRPPGYSSYEQYF
once	TRBV20-1	.	TRBJ2-7	TGCAGTGCGAAAACTTCCATCCTCACCTACGAGCAGTACTTC	CSAKTSILTYEQYF
.	TRBV3-1	.	TRBJ2-5	TGTGCCAGCAGCCCCCGGACCAACCAAGTGGAGACCCAGTACTTC	CASSPRTNQVETQYF
.	TRBV5-1	TRBD2	TRBJ2-5	TGCGCCAGCAGCTTGACTAGCGGGTATTTAGAGACCCAGTACTTC	CASSLTSGYLETQYF
.	TRBV6-5	.	TRBJ2-7	TGTGCCAGCAGTTACTCCCCAGGGGAGTACGAGCAGTACTTC	CASSYSPGEYEQYF
.	TRBV6-6	TRBD2	TRBJ2-7	TGTGCCAGCAGTACTCGGATGGGACTAGAGTCCCACGAGCAGTACTTC	CASSTRMGLESHEQYF
.	TRBV18	.	TRBJ2-1	TGTGCCAGCTCCCCCAGCCCCGTCGCCTACAATGAGCAGTTCTTC	CASSPSPVAYNEQFF
.	TRBV5-1	TRBD1	TRBJ1-1	TGCGCCAGCAGCTTGGTTCCGGGACAGGGATCTGAAGCTTTCTTT	CASSLVPGQGSEAFF
.	TRBV6-6	.	TRBJ2-7	TGTGCCAGCGGAACCGAGCAGTACTTC	CASGTEQYF
.	TRBV15	.	TRBJ1-4	TGTGCCACCAGCCCCAGGACAACTAATGAAAAACTGTTTTTT	CATSPRTTNEKLFF
.	TRBV14	.	TRBJ2-5	TGTGCCAGCAGCCAAGAGCGGACAGTTCAAGAGACCCAGTACTTC	CASSQERTVQETQYF
few	TRBV7-9	TRBD1	TRBJ1-6	TGTGCCAGCAGTCGTGGACAGGAAAATTCACCCCTCCACTTT	CASSRGQENSPLHF
once	TRBV25-1	.	TRBJ2-7	TGTGCCAGCAGTGTAGGGACCCCCAACAGGTCCTACGAGCAGTACTTC	CASSVGTPNRSYEQYF
.	TRBV7-2	.	TRBJ2-2	TGTGCCAGCAGCTTGGGAGTCGCACAGGGGGAGCTGTTTTTT	CASSLGVAQGELFF
once	TRBV12-3/TRBV12-4	TRBD2	TRBJ2-4	TGTGCCAGCAGTTTGAAGCGGGAGGGCCCTAAAATGCTAAACATTCAGTACTTC	CASSLKREGPKMLNIQYF
.	TRBV4-1	.	TRBJ2-7	TGCGCCAGCAGCCCTAGGGCGGGGAATAGCGACGAGCAGTACTTC	CASSPRAGNSDEQYF
.	TRBV24-1	TRBD1	TRBJ1-1	TGTGCCACCAGTGAAGGGACAGGGGCGAACACTGAAGCTTTCTTT	CATSEGTGANTEAFF
.	TRBV7-7	.	TRBJ2-1	TGTGCCAGCAGCTTAGGGCAGGGGGGCAATGAGCAGTTCTTC	CASSLGQGGNEQFF
.	TRBV24-1	TRBD1	TRBJ2-4	TGTGCCACCAGTGAGGGGAGACAGGGGGGAGACATTCAGTACTTC	CATSEGRQGGDIQYF
.	TRBV13	.	TRBJ2-1	TGTGCCAGCAGCTTAGGCCCAGGTAGCTCCTACAATGAGCAGTTCTTC	CASSLGPGSSYNEQFF
.	TRBV3-1	.	TRBJ1-1	TGTGCCAGCAGCCTCCGAGGCCCCAGGAACACTGAAGCTTTCTTT	CASSLRGPRNTEAFF
.	TRBV28	TRBD2	TRBJ2-1	TGTGCCAGCTGCCCTAGCGGGGGGGGATACAATGAGCAGTTCTTC	CASCPSGGGYNEQFF
.	TRBV11-2	TRBD2	TRBJ2-7	TGTGCCAGCAGCTTAACCGGGACTAGCGCGGAAGAGCAGTACTTC	CASSLTGTSAEEQYF
.	TRBV6-5	.	TRBJ1-5	TGTGCCAGCAGTTATAATGGGGTCGGGCAGCCCCAGCATTTT	CASSYNGVGQPQHF
.	TRBV13	.	TRBJ2-7	TGTGCCAGCAGCTTTGAAGCTAGCTCGGGATCGGGGGAGCAGTACTTC	CASSFEASSGSGEQYF
.	TRBV14	TRBD1	TRBJ2-7	TGTGCCAGCAGCTACGGGACAGGGGGCTACGAGCAGTACTTC	CASSYGTGGYEQYF
.	TRBV20-1	TRBD2	TRBJ2-7	TGCAGTGCCACCTTAGCGGGAGAAGCTTCCTACGAGCAGTACTTC	CSATLAGEASYEQYF
.	TRBV28	.	TRBJ1-1	TGTGCCAGCAGTTTATATTCAGGGAACACTGAAGCTTTCTTT	CASSLYSGNTEAFF
.	TRBV6-5	.	TRBJ2-7	TGTGCCAGCAGTCTGCTACAGAAAAACTACGAGCAGTACTTC	CASSLLQKNYEQYF
once	TRBV27	.	TRBJ1-1	TGTGCCAGCGGTTCATCTCAGGGACCGAACACTGAAGCTTTCTTT	CASGSSQGPNTEAFF
.	TRBV20-1	.	TRBJ2-7	TGCAGTGCTAGGAGGACGACCGTTTTGGGGGAGCAGTACTTC	CSARRTTVLGEQYF
.	TRBV7-8	.	TRBJ1-5	TGTGCCAGCAGCCGTTATCCCGGGCCGCAGTTTAACAATCAGCCCCAGCATTTT	CASSRYPGPQFNNQPQHF
.	TRBV28	TRBD1	TRBJ2-1	TGTGCCAGCAGTCGACAGGGGAGGTCCAATGAGCAGTTCTTC	CASSRQGRSNEQFF